Listed below are T cell receptor beta chains from one sample, sequenced in a study of blood T cell repertoires in COVID-19. The protocol was immunoSEQ multiplex PCR, while the TCRdb copy is restricted to in-frame clones and leaves out a portion. The data contain roughly 190,000 clones, roughly 82% of them seen just once; the ten biggest clones take up about 5.5%. Sequenced: PBMCs or T cells enriched from blood (not recorded which). All receptors derive from a woman aged 60-75 years with acute COVID-19. Both conserved end residues are part of each CDR3. The D gene is left open where the match is weak. Not every row has a clone size; where given, it reads once, few, many or a size class.

>-|TRBJ1-5|TRBV29-1|-
TGCAGCGTTTCCGGGGGGAGCAATCAGCCCCAGCATTTT
CSVSGGSNQPQHF
>TRBD1|TRBJ1-2|TRBV4-1|-
TGCGCCAGCAGCCAAGACTCAGGGGGTAACTATGGCTACACCTTC
CASSQDSGGNYGYTF
>-|TRBJ2-3|TRBV5-1|-
TGCGCCAGCACGCTAAATACAGATACGCAGTATTTT
CASTLNTDTQYF
>-|TRBJ2-3|TRBV4-1|-
TGCGCCAGCAGCCAAACAGGGTTCACAGATACGCAGTATTTT
CASSQTGFTDTQYF
>-|TRBJ2-5|TRBV5-1|once
TGCGCCAGCAGCATCACCTCTAACAGGGTTCAAGAGACCCAGTACTTC
CASSITSNRVQETQYF
>TRBD2|TRBJ2-1|TRBV10-1|few
TGCGCCAGCAGTGAAGGGATTTTCGGGGGGGGATACAATGAGCAGTTCTTC
CASSEGIFGGGYNEQFF
>-|TRBJ1-6|TRBV7-9|-
TGTGCCAGCAGCGGGGGGGCCGATTGGGGTTCACCCCTCCACTTT
CASSGGADWGSPLHF
>-|TRBJ2-7|TRBV18|-
TGTGCCAGCTCACCAGCGGTAAGCTACGAGCAGTACTTC
CASSPAVSYEQYF
>-|TRBJ2-1|TRBV7-2|-
TGTGCCAGCAGCCTACAGGGGGGGAATGAGCAGTTCTTC
CASSLQGGNEQFF
>TRBD2|TRBJ2-3|TRBV18|-
TGTGCCAGCTCACCCAGACTAGCGGGTAGCACAGATACGCAGTATTTT
CASSPRLAGSTDTQYF
>-|TRBJ1-5|TRBV7-6|-
TGTGCCAGCAGCTTCTCCGACAGTGGCAATCAGCCCCAGCATTTT
CASSFSDSGNQPQHF
>-|TRBJ1-1|TRBV20-1|-
TGCAGTGCTAGTTCGCGGGTCCCAACTGAAGCTTTCTTT
CSASSRVPTEAFF
>-|TRBJ1-5|TRBV19|-
TGTGCCAGTAAACCCGCAGGGCCCGGACAGCCCCAGCATTTT
CASKPAGPGQPQHF
>TRBD2|TRBJ2-3|TRBV14|-
TGTGCCAGCAGCCCCCCGGGGCTAGCGGGATCCACAGATACGCAGTATTTT
CASSPPGLAGSTDTQYF
>-|TRBJ2-5|TRBV6-6|-
TGTGCCAGCCGTACACAAGAGACCCAGTACTTC
CASRTQETQYF
>-|TRBJ2-3|TRBV7-9|-
TGTGCCAGCACCTACAGGGAGACCCGCCTGTTAACTAGCACAGATACGCAGTATTTT
CASTYRETRLLTSTDTQYF
>-|TRBJ2-5|TRBV6-5|many
TGTGCCAGCAGTTACTACGGAGGGCGAGAGACCCAGTACTTC
CASSYYGGRETQYF
>TRBD2|TRBJ2-5|TRBV5-1|-
TGCGCCAGCAGCTTACTAGCGGGAGACAGGGAGACCCAGTACTTC
CASSLLAGDRETQYF
>-|TRBJ1-5|TRBV2|-
TGTGCCAGCTCTCGAGACAGGCTAAGCAATCAGCCCCAGCATTTT
CASSRDRLSNQPQHF
>TRBD1|TRBJ1-1|TRBV4-1|-
TGCGCCAGCAGCCGGGCAGGGGGCGCAGGGGGCGGTGGGCCTGAAGCTTTCTTT
CASSRAGGAGGGGPEAFF
>TRBD2|TRBJ2-5|TRBV6-6|-
TGTGCCAGCAGCCTTGGGGAGCGGGGGGAATCCCAGTACTTC
CASSLGERGESQYF
>TRBD1|TRBJ1-5|TRBV5-1|once
TGCGCCAGCAGCTCTACAGGGGAGGAGGGTCAGCCCCAGCATTTT
CASSSTGEEGQPQHF
>-|TRBJ1-2|TRBV19|few
TGTGCCAGTAGTAAGCCAGGGATCTATGGCTACACCTTC
CASSKPGIYGYTF
>-|TRBJ2-1|TRBV24-1|-
TGTGCCACCAGTGATTTATGGGCTGGAAATGAGCAGTTCTTC
CATSDLWAGNEQFF
>TRBD1|TRBJ1-2|TRBV2|-
TGTGCCAGCGTGGACAGGAACTATGGCTACACCTTC
CASVDRNYGYTF
>TRBD1|TRBJ2-2|TRBV5-6|-
TGTGCCGTGCGGACAGGGGAACGAGGCGGGGAGCTGTTTTTT
CAVRTGERGGELFF
>TRBD1|TRBJ1-2|TRBV3-1/TRBV3-2|few
TGTGCCAGCAGCCAACTGCAAGACAGGGGAGCTAACTATGGCTACACCTTC
CASSQLQDRGANYGYTF
>-|TRBJ1-2|TRBV28|-
TGTGCCGGCAGTCCAGGAGGTAACTATGGCTACACCTTC
CAGSPGGNYGYTF
>TRBD1|TRBJ1-5|TRBV19|-
TGTGCCAGTAGTTACCGTGGACAGGGAAATCAGCCCCAGCATTTT
CASSYRGQGNQPQHF
>-|TRBJ2-5|TRBV3-1/TRBV3-2|-
TGTGCCAGCAGCCAAGGACATCGGGGGACCCAGTACTTC
CASSQGHRGTQYF
>-|TRBJ1-2|TRBV7-8|-
TGTGCCAGCAGCTTAGCGCAGGGATCCAATGGCTACACCTTC
CASSLAQGSNGYTF
>TRBD2|TRBJ2-1|TRBV5-1|-
TGCGCCAGCAGCTTGGCCGGACTAGCGGGAGGGCCCGTAAATGAGCAGTTCTTC
CASSLAGLAGGPVNEQFF
>TRBD1|TRBJ2-7|TRBV18|-
TGTGCCAGCTCACGGGACAGCTACGAGCAGTACTTC
CASSRDSYEQYF